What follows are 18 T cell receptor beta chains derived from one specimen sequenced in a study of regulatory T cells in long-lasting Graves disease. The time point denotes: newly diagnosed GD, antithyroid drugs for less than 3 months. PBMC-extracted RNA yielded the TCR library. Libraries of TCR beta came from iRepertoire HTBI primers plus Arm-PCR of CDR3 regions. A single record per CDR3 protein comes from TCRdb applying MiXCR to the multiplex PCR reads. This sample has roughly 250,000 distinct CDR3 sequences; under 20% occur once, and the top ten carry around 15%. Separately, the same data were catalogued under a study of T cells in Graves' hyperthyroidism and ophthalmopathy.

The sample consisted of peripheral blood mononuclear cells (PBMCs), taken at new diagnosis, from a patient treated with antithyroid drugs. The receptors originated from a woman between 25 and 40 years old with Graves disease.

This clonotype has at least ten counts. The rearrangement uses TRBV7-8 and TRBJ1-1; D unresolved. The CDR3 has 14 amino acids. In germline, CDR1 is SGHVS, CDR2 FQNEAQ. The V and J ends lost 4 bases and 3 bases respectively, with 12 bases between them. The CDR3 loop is CASSSDGRYTEAFF. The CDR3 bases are TGTGCCAGCAGCTCGGATGGACGCTACACTGAAGCTTTCTTT.

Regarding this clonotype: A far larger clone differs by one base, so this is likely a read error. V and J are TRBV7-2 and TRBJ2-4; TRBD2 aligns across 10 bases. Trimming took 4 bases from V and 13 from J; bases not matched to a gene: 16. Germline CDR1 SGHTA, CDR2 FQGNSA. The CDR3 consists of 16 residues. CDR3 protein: CASSSYSGGSYNEQYF. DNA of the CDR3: TGTGCCAGCAGCTCCTATAGCGGGGGGTCCTACAATGAGCAGTACTTC.

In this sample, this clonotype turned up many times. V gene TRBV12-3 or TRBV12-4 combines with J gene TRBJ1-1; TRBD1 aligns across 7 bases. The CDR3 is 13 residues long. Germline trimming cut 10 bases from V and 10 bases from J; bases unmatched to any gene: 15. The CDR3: CAIKIEGTGVAFF. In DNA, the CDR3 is TGTGCCATCAAGATAGAGGGCACAGGGGTAGCTTTCTTT.

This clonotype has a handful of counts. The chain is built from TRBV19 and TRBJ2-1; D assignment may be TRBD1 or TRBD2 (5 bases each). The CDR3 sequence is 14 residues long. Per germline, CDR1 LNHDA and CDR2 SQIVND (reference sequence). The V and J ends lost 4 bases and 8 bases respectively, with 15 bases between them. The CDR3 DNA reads TGTGCCAGTAGTACGTCCCAGGGAGCCTATGAGCAGTTCTTC. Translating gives CASSTSQGAYEQFF.

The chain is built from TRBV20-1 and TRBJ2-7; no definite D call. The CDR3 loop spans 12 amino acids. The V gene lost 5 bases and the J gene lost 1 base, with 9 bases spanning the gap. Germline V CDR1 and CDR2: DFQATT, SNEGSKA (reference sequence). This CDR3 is CSAFDGSYEQYF. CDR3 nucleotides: TGCAGTGCTTTTGACGGATCCTACGAGCAGTACTTC.

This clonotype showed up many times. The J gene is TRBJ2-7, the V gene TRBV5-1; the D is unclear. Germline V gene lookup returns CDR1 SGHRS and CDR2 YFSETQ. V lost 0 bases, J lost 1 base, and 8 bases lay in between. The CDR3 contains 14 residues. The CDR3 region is CASSLAAPSYEQYF. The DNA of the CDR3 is TGCGCCAGCAGCTTGGCTGCCCCTTCCTACGAGCAGTACTTC.

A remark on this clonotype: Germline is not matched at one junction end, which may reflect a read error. The chain's CDR3 is CASSLFTASEAFF. As DNA, the CDR3 is TGTGCCAGCAGCTTGTTTACAGCCTCTGAAGCTTTCTTT. The rearrangement links TRBV5-1 to TRBJ1-1; D remains unclear. The CDR3 extends over 13 amino acids. Germline V gives CDR1 SGHRS, CDR2 YFSETQ.

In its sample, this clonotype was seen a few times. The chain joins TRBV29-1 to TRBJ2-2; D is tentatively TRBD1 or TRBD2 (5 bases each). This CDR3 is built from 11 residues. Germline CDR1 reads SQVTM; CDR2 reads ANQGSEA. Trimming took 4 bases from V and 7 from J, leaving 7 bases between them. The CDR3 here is CSVGGIGELFF. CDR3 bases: TGCAGCGTTGGGGGGATCGGGGAGCTGTTTTTT.

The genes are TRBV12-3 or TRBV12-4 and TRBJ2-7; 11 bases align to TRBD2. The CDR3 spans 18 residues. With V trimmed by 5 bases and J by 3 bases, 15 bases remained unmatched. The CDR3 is CASSLNKTPSGRNYEQYF. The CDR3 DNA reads TGTGCCAGCAGTCTGAATAAAACCCCTAGCGGGAGGAACTACGAGCAGTACTTC.

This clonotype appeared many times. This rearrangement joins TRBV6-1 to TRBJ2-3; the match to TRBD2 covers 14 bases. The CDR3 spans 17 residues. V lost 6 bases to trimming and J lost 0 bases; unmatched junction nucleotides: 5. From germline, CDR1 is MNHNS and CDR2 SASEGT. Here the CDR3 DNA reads TGTGCCAGCAGGAGCGGACTAGCGGGGGGTAGCACAGATACGCAGTATTTT. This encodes CASRSGLAGGSTDTQYF.

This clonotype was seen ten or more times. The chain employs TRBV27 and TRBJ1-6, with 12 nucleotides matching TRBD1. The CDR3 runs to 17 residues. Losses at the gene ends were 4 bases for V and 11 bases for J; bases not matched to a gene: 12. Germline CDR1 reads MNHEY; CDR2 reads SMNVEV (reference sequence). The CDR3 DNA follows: TGTGCCAGCAGTTCGAGACGGGACAGGGGGCAGAGTGCACCCCTCCACTTT. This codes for CASSSRRDRGQSAPLHF.

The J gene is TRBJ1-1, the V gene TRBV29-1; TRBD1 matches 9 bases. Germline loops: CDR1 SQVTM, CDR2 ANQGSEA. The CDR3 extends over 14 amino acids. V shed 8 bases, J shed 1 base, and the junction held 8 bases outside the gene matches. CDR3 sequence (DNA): TGCAGCCGTGAGGGGACAGGGTCGAACACTGAAGCTTTCTTT. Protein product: CSREGTGSNTEAFF.

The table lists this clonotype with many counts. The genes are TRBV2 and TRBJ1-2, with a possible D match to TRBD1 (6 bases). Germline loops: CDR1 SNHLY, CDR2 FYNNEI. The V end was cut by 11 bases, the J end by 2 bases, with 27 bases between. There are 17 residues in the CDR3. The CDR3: CAARRGTRTVTNYGYTF. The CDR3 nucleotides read TGTGCCGCCAGAAGAGGGACACGAACCGTAACAAACTATGGCTACACCTTC.

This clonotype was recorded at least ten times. For the CDR3, the DNA is TGTGCCAGCAGTGAATACAGGGTGTCCAATCAGCCCCAGCATTTT. This gives the protein CASSEYRVSNQPQHF. V gene TRBV6-2 or TRBV6-3 combines with J gene TRBJ1-5; D possibly corresponds to TRBD1 (6 bases). The CDR3 has 15 residues. V was cut by 5 bases and J by 3 bases, with 14 bases left in between. Germline CDR1 and CDR2: MNHEY and SVGEGT.

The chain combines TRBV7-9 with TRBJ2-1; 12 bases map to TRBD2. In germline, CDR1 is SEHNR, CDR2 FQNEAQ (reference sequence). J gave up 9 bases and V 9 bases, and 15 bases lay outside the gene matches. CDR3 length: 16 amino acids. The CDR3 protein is CASKAALAGGLGEQFF. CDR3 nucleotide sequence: TGTGCCAGTAAAGCAGCCCTAGCGGGGGGGCTTGGTGAGCAGTTCTTC.

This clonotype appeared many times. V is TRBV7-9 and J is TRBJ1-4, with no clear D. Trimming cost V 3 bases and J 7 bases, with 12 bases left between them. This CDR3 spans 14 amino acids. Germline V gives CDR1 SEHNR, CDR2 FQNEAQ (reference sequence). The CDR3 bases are TGTGCCAGCAGCTTTTCGGGCATCCTTGAAAAACTGTTTTTT. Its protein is CASSFSGILEKLFF.

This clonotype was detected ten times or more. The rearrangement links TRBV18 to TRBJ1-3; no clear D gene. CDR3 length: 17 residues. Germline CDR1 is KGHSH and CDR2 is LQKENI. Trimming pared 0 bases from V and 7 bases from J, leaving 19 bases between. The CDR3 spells CASSPPLLEEDGNTIYF. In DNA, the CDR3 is TGTGCCAGCTCACCACCGCTGTTAGAGGAAGATGGGAACACCATATATTTT. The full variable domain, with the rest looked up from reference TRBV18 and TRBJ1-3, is NAGVMQNPRHLVRRRGQEARLRCSPMKGHSHVYWYRQLPEEGLKFMVYLQKENIIDESGMPKERFSAEFPKEGPSILRIQQVVRGDSAAYFCASSPPLLEEDGNTIYFGEGSWLTVV.

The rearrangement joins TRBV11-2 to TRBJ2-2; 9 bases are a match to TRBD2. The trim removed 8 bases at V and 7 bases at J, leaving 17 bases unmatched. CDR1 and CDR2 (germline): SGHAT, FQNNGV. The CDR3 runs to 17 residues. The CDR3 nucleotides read TGTGCCAGCGGCCGCACCATGGGCGGGGGGGCCTTCGGGGAGCTGTTTTTT. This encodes CASGRTMGGGAFGELFF. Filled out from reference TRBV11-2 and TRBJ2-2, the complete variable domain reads EAGVAQSPRYKIIEKRQSVAFWCNPISGHATLYWYQQILGQGPKLLIQFQNNGVVDDSQLPKDRFSAERLKGVDSTLKIQPAKLEDSAVYLCASGRTMGGGAFGELFFGEGSRLTVL.